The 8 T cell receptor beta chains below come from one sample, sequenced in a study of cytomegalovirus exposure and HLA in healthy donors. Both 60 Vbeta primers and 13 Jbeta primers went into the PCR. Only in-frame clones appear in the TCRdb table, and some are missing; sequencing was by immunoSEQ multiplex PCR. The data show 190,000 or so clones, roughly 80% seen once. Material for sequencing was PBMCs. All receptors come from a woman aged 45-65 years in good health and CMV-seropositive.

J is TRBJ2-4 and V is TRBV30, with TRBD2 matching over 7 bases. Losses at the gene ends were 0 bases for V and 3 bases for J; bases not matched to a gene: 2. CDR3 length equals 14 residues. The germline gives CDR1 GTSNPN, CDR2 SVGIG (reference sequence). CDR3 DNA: TGTGCCTGGAGTGTACCGGGGGGCAAAAACATTCAGTACTTC. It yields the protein CAWSVPGGKNIQYF.

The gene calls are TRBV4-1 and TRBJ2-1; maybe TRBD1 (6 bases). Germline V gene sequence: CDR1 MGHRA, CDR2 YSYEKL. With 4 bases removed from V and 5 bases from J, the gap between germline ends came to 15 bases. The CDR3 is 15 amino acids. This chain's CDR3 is CASSRRWGTNNEQFF. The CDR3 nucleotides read TGCGCCAGCAGCCGACGGTGGGGGACAAACAATGAGCAGTTCTTC.

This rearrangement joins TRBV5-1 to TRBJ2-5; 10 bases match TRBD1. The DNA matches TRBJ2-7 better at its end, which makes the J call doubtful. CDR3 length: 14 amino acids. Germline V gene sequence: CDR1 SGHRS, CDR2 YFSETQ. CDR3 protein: CASSGGTGDHEQYF. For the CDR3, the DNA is TGCGCCAGCAGCGGAGGGACAGGGGACCACGAGCAGTACTTC.

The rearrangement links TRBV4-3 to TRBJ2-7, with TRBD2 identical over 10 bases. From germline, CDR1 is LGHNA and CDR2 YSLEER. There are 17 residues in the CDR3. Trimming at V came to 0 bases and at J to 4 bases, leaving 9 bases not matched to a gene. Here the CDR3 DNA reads TGCGCCAGCAGCCAAGAAAAACTAGCGGGGAGGTCGTACGAGCAGTACTTC. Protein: CASSQEKLAGRSYEQYF.

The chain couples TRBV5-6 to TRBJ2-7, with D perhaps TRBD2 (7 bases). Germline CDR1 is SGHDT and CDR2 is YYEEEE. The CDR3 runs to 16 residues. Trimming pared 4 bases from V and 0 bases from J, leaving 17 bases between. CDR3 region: CASSPTGGGSSYEQYF. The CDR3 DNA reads TGTGCCAGCAGCCCCACCGGGGGCGGGAGCTCCTACGAGCAGTACTTC.

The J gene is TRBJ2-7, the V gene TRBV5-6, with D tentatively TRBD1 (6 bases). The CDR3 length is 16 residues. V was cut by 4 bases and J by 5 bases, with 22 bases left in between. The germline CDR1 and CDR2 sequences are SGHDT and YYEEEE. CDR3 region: CASSLTGTSLMHEQYF. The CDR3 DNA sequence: TGTGCCAGCAGCCTCACTGGGACATCCCTTATGCACGAGCAGTACTTC.

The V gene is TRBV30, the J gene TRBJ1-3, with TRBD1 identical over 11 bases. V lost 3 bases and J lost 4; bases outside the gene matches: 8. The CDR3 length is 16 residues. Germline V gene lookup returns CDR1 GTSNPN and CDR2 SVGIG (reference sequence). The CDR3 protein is CAWSRTGGPSGNTIYF. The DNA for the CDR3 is TGTGCCTGGAGCCGGACAGGGGGCCCTTCCGGAAACACCATATATTTT.

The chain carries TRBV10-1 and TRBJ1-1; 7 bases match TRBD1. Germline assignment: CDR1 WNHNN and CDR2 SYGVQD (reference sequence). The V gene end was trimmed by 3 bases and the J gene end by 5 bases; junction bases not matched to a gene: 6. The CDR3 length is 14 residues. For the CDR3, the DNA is TGCGCCAGCAGTGATAGACAGGGAGAAACTGAAGCTTTCTTT. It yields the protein CASSDRQGETEAFF.